The source of this TCR beta chain is a study of blood T cell repertoires in COVID-19. About the study: Sources were T cells, B-cell-depleted T cells, or PBMCs; the material itself was cDNA or gDNA.

Under the authors' procedure: By means of reference gene primer amplification, nucleated cell counts were estimated. TCRdb's table, derived via immunoSEQ multiplex PCR, lists solely in-frame clones and lacks some. The V and J calls and clone size are taken from that table; D and trimming were inferred from the DNA. The data contain some 250,000 clones, about 88% of them singletons. From germline, CDR1 is KGHSH and CDR2 LQKENI. The CDR3 runs 16 residues. The V end lost 3 bases, the J end lost 5 bases, and 16 bases lay between the germline ends. The gene calls are TRBV18 and TRBJ2-2; D is perhaps TRBD2 (7 bases). The clonotype comes from a woman in her forties who had recovered from COVID-19. Specimen: peripheral blood. CDR3 sequence (DNA): TGTGCCAGCTCACCCCCGGCGGGGGCAGGGACCGGGGAGCTGTTTTTT. This translates into CASSPPAGAGTGELFF.